These 11 T cell receptor beta chains were sequenced from one sample in a study of T cell repertoires in cytomegalovirus infection. TCRdb used MiXCR to reprocess the reads, holding one entry per CDR3 protein. The data show hundreds of thousands of distinct CDR3 sequences, with less than 35% seen just once and 9.5% to 15% held by the top ten. These receptors have no identified antigens. The sequencing here drew on cultured CD8+ T cells from PBMCs, taken from culture after CMV antigen stimulation. These receptors were collected from a human donor in good health (CMV status not recorded). Some clones in this sample may be carry-over from other donors' samples.

The chain links TRBV20-1 to TRBJ2-3, with 11 bases fitting TRBD2. The CDR3 covers 16 residues. Germline V lookup: CDR1 DFQATT, CDR2 SNEGSKA (reference sequence). V dropped 0 bases and J dropped 5; count of bases not matched to a gene: 7. The CDR3 here is CSARDYTSGGEDTQYF. As DNA, the CDR3 is TGCAGTGCTAGAGATTACACTAGCGGGGGTGAAGATACGCAGTATTTT.

This chain links TRBV5-5 with TRBJ1-2; TRBD1 agrees at 8 bases. CDR1 is SGHKS and CDR2 is YYEKEE in the germline V gene (reference sequence). V dropped 1 base and J dropped 1; count of bases not matched to a gene: 3. This CDR3 comprises 15 residues. The CDR3 region is CASSLLRGLNYGYTF. The CDR3 DNA follows: TGTGCCAGCAGCTTGCTCAGGGGGCTTAACTATGGCTACACCTTC.

At least ten counts were recorded for this clonotype. The V and J genes are TRBV14 and TRBJ2-2, with a weak D call TRBD2 (5 bases). The CDR3 length is 17 residues. Trimming removed 1 base at V and 4 bases at J, with 16 bases between. Germline CDR1 reads SGHDN; CDR2 reads FVKESK. The CDR3 is CASSQVPASPGTGELFF. The CDR3 DNA follows: TGTGCCAGCAGCCAAGTTCCCGCTAGCCCGGGCACCGGGGAGCTGTTTTTT.

This sequence joins TRBV7-6 and TRBJ2-5; possible D gene TRBD1, 6 bases. CDR3 length: 15 residues. Between the trimmed V and J ends, which lost 5 bases and 0 bases, there was a span of 13 bases. CDR1 SGHVS and CDR2 FNYEAQ come from the germline V gene. The DNA for the CDR3 is TGTGCCAGCAGCCCCAGAGGGGGATACCAAGAGACCCAGTACTTC. It specifies CASSPRGGYQETQYF.

The chain has TRBV2 and TRBJ2-2, with 9 bases identical to TRBD1. The V and J ends lost 7 bases and 2 bases, in that order; junction bases with no gene match: 5. The germline V gene encodes CDR1 SNHLY and CDR2 FYNNEI. This CDR3 spans 15 amino acids. The DNA for the CDR3 is TGTGCCAGCAAGCCGGGACAGGGAAACACCGGGGAGCTGTTTTTT. Protein product: CASKPGQGNTGELFF.

This clonotype was detected ten times or more. The V gene is TRBV7-8, the J gene TRBJ2-7; no clear D. CDR3 size: 12 residues. The V and J ends lost 1 base and 5 bases respectively, with 6 bases between them. The germline V gene encodes CDR1 SGHVS and CDR2 FQNEAQ. This CDR3 reads CASSLVNDEQYV. In nucleotides, the CDR3 is TGTGCCAGCAGCTTAGTGAACGACGAGCAGTACGTC.

This clonotype was recorded a few times. V is TRBV6-1 and J is TRBJ1-4; D not certain. In germline, CDR1 is MNHNS, CDR2 SASEGT. CDR3 size: 15 residues. V lost 4 bases, J lost 11 bases, and 20 bases lay in between. CDR3 region: CASSGRGYTGLKLFF. The CDR3 nucleotides are TGTGCCAGCAGTGGTCGAGGATACACGGGCTTGAAACTGTTTTTT.

The chain links TRBV6-5 to TRBJ1-1, with D perhaps TRBD1 (5 bases). The V gene's germline CDR1 is MNHEY and CDR2 SVGAGI. This CDR3 has 16 amino acids. V lost 0 bases to trimming and J lost 3 bases, with 14 bases between them. The CDR3 DNA is TGTGCCAGCAGTTACTCAAGCGAGGGGATGGACACTGAAGCTTTCTTT. Protein product: CASSYSSEGMDTEAFF.

The chain recombines TRBV14 with TRBJ1-4, with D perhaps matching TRBD1 (5 bases). Germline CDR1 reads SGHDN; CDR2 reads FVKESK. The CDR3 contains 13 residues. Trimming removed 5 bases at V and 8 bases at J, with 12 bases between. The CDR3 nucleotides read TGTGCCAGCAGCTCGCACGGGGGGGAAAAACTGTTTTTT. Amino acid sequence: CASSSHGGEKLFF.

This clonotype was counted only a few times. The genes are TRBV25-1 and TRBJ2-5; D gene uncertain. CDR1 MGHDK and CDR2 SYGVNS come from the germline V gene. The CDR3 totals 16 residues. V was cut by 2 bases and J by 0 bases, with 13 bases left in between. The CDR3 region has the DNA TGTGCCAGCAGTGAACCCGCGAAGAGGTACCAAGAGACCCAGTACTTC. Protein sequence: CASSEPAKRYQETQYF.

The V gene is TRBV27, the J gene TRBJ1-2; weak D call: TRBD1 (5 bases). Per the germline V gene, CDR1 is MNHEY and CDR2 is SMNVEV (reference sequence). The CDR3 runs 14 residues. V lost 11 bases, J lost 4 bases, and 20 bases lay in between. The CDR3 reads CARDRAGGSYGYTF. CDR3 sequence (DNA): TGTGCCCGCGACCGGGCGGGGGGGTCCTATGGCTACACCTTC.